These T cell receptor beta chains were read from a single sample in a study of patients and donors after allogeneic stem cell transplantation. TCRdb independently ran MiXCR on the RT-PCR reads; one entry per CDR3 protein. The data contain hundreds of thousands of distinct CDR3 sequences, 16% of them singletons. Material: blood, either unsorted or a sorted T cell fraction (not recorded which). These receptor sequences come from a human donor who was either an allogeneic HSCT recipient or a stem cell or donor lymphocyte infusion donor (not recorded which). It is not recorded whose cells these are; they may come from a transplant donor. Each CDR3 is given with its conserved first and last residue. D genes are given only for firm matches. A clone size is listed for some rows: how often the clone was seen (once, few, many), or a class if it is expanded.

CATGRTSGPTDTQYF TGTGCCACCGGCCGGACTAGCGGACCTACAGATACGCAGTATTTT TRBV24-1 TRBD2 TRBJ2-3 -
CASSNQIDNEQFF TGTGCCAGCAGCAACCAGATCGACAATGAGCAGTTCTTC TRBV21-1 - TRBJ2-1 -
CSAWGGENKYGYGYTF TGCAGCGCTTGGGGGGGCGAGAATAAATACGGCTATGGCTACACCTTC TRBV29-1 - TRBJ1-2 -
CASSLAGTSGETQYF TGTGCCAGCAGCTTAGCGGGGACTAGCGGAGAGACCCAGTACTTC TRBV7-9 TRBD2 TRBJ2-5 -
CASGGRIYEQYF TGTGCCAGCGGGGGACGGATCTACGAGCAGTACTTC TRBV12-3/TRBV12-4 - TRBJ2-7 -
CASSSGRRVRSEAFF TGTGCCAGCAGTTCCGGCAGGCGGGTAAGATCTGAAGCTTTCTTT TRBV6-5 - TRBJ1-1 -
CASRPPGGYYYGYTF TGTGCCAGCAGACCCCCCGGCGGATACTACTATGGCTACACCTTC TRBV6-2/TRBV6-3 - TRBJ1-2 few
CAATGLAVGEQYF TGTGCCGCAACGGGACTAGCGGTCGGGGAGCAGTACTTC TRBV10-3 TRBD2 TRBJ2-7 -
CASTGAGYGYTF TGTGCCAGCACCGGGGCGGGGTACGGCTACACCTTC TRBV12-3/TRBV12-4 - TRBJ1-2 few
CAWSVRGRVNNQPQHF TGTGCCTGGAGTGTACGGGGCAGGGTAAACAATCAGCCCCAGCATTTT TRBV30 - TRBJ1-5 -
CASSYPLAGGTIAGELFF TGTGCCAGCAGTTACCCACTAGCGGGGGGGACGATCGCCGGGGAGCTGTTTTTT TRBV6-2/TRBV6-3 TRBD2 TRBJ2-2 few
CASRRAVSYEQYF TGTGCCAGTAGGCGGGCTGTCTCCTACGAGCAGTACTTC TRBV27 - TRBJ2-7 few
CASRTLAGGHNEQFF TGTGCCAGCAGGACGCTAGCGGGGGGGCACAATGAGCAGTTCTTC TRBV6-1 TRBD2 TRBJ2-1 few
CASSFEGRSNQPQHF TGTGCCAGCAGCTTCGAGGGAAGAAGCAATCAGCCCCAGCATTTT TRBV11-2 - TRBJ1-5 -
CASSPQDVRTEAFF TGTGCCAGCAGCCCACAGGATGTGAGGACTGAAGCTTTCTTT TRBV7-8 - TRBJ1-1 -
CASSILNTEAFF TGTGCCAGCAGCATATTGAACACTGAAGCTTTCTTT TRBV12-3/TRBV12-4 - TRBJ1-1 -
CASSLTSGANTGELFF TGTGCCAGCAGCCTGACTAGCGGGGCGAACACCGGGGAGCTGTTTTTT TRBV6-2/TRBV6-3 TRBD2 TRBJ2-2 many
CASSRNAGGAYGYTF TGTGCCAGCAGCCGAAACGCAGGGGGCGCATATGGCTACACCTTC TRBV7-2 TRBD1 TRBJ1-2 -
CSARDFFRLAGVGEQFF TGCAGTGCTAGAGATTTCTTTAGACTAGCGGGGGTGGGTGAGCAGTTCTTC TRBV20-1 TRBD2 TRBJ2-1 few
CSVDPPRLLIPNNEQFF TGCAGCGTTGACCCCCCTAGACTCCTAATTCCGAACAATGAGCAGTTCTTC TRBV29-1 - TRBJ2-1 -
CASSVLAGVSHEQYF TGTGCCAGCAGTGTACTAGCGGGAGTTTCCCACGAGCAGTACTTC TRBV12-3/TRBV12-4 TRBD2 TRBJ2-7 many
CAWKLPSNYGYTF TGTGCCTGGAAGTTGCCGTCTAACTATGGCTACACCTTC TRBV30 - TRBJ1-2 -
CASSFTGIPWDSTEGSYEQYF TGTGCCAGCAGCTTTACTGGGATCCCCTGGGACTCGACGGAAGGCTCCTACGAGCAGTACTTC TRBV5-6 - TRBJ2-7 -
CASSQDSGRDQPQHF TGTGCCAGCAGCCAAGATTCAGGGAGGGATCAGCCCCAGCATTTT TRBV3-1 - TRBJ1-5 -
CASSFGGPRYEQYF TGTGCCAGCAGCTTTGGGGGCCCTAGATACGAGCAGTACTTC TRBV7-8 - TRBJ2-7 few
CASSQGGTGIRQETQYF TGTGCCAGCAGCCAAGGCGGGACAGGGATCCGTCAAGAGACCCAGTACTTC TRBV4-2 TRBD1 TRBJ2-5 few
CASSPTGVSYEQYF TGTGCCAGCAGCCCGACAGGGGTTTCCTACGAGCAGTACTTC TRBV3-1 TRBD1 TRBJ2-7 many
CASSYSAGVHNEQFF TGTGCCAGCAGTTACTCTGCGGGAGTCCACAATGAGCAGTTCTTC TRBV6-5 TRBD2 TRBJ2-1 -
CAWKQGGETQYF TGTGCCTGGAAGCAGGGGGGAGAGACCCAGTACTTC TRBV30 - TRBJ2-5 -
CASSQDAYEQYF TGTGCCAGCAGCCAAGATGCGTACGAGCAGTACTTC TRBV3-1 - TRBJ2-7 few
CATSREASASYNEQFF TGTGCCACCAGCAGAGAAGCTAGCGCCTCCTACAATGAGCAGTTCTTC TRBV15 - TRBJ2-1 -
CSATGGLTYEQYF TGCAGTGCTACCGGGGGGCTCACCTACGAGCAGTACTTC TRBV20-1 - TRBJ2-7 few
CSVRTWNEKLFF TGCAGCGTCCGGACTTGGAATGAAAAACTGTTTTTT TRBV29-1 - TRBJ1-4 -
CASSRDLPLTGELFF TGCGCCAGCAGCCGCGACCTGCCTCTCACCGGGGAGCTGTTTTTT TRBV5-1 - TRBJ2-2 -
CASSFPEGMQSYEQYF TGCGCCAGCAGTTTTCCAGAGGGGATGCAATCCTACGAGCAGTACTTC TRBV23-1 - TRBJ2-7 -
CSVEGVVRRKGLGTEAFF TGCAGCGTTGAAGGCGTAGTGAGGAGGAAAGGGCTTGGGACTGAAGCTTTCTTT TRBV29-1 - TRBJ1-1 few
CSARDGDGIF TGCAGTGCTAGAGATGGGGACGGGATTTTT TRBV20-1 - TRBJ1-1 few
CATSTGTSGANEQFF TGTGCCACCAGCACTGGGACTAGCGGGGCCAATGAGCAGTTCTTC TRBV15 TRBD2 TRBJ2-1 -
CASSLRFGYQETQYF TGTGCCAGCAGTTTACGATTTGGCTATCAAGAGACCCAGTACTTC TRBV12-3/TRBV12-4 - TRBJ2-5 many
CASTLFPPLHF TGTGCCAGCACCCTATTTCCCCCCCTCCACTTT TRBV2 - TRBJ1-6 few
CATSPGQGDYGYTF TGTGCCACCAGCCCTGGACAGGGTGACTATGGCTACACCTTC TRBV15 TRBD1 TRBJ1-2 -
CASRPPGLAGWNTQYF TGCGCCAGCAGACCCCCGGGACTAGCGGGGTGGAATACGCAGTATTTT TRBV5-1 TRBD2 TRBJ2-3 many
CAGKGWRGEQYF TGTGCCGGAAAGGGGTGGAGAGGCGAGCAGTACTTC TRBV7-9 - TRBJ2-7 -
CSVTDGYGYTF TGCAGCGTTACCGACGGCTATGGCTACACCTTC TRBV29-1 - TRBJ1-2 -
CASSREGPRVSTDTQYF TGTGCCAGCAGCCGGGAGGGCCCGCGGGTTAGCACAGATACGCAGTATTTT TRBV4-2 TRBD2 TRBJ2-3 -
CASSQEATSNYGYTF TGTGCCAGCAGCCAAGAGGCGACAAGTAACTATGGCTACACCTTC TRBV4-2 - TRBJ1-2 few
CASSPSTGTSNQPQHF TGTGCCAGCAGCCCATCGACAGGGACGAGCAATCAGCCCCAGCATTTT TRBV3-1 TRBD1 TRBJ1-5 -
CASSVAGKGTDTQYF TGTGCCAGCAGCGTAGCAGGGAAAGGCACAGATACGCAGTATTTT TRBV9 - TRBJ2-3 -